Following are 2 T cell receptor beta chains from one sample sequenced in a study of read filtering for tumor transcriptome and immune sequencing. The library was built from about 400 ng RNA with molecular barcoded adaptors for alpha/delta and beta/gamma chains. TCRdb passed the reads through MiXCR, listing each CDR3 protein once. Of 94,000 or so distinct CDR3 sequences in the sample, approximately 13% are singletons; the top ten hold 14% to 15%. The sequenced material came from a population of CD138-negative cells sorted from bone marrow. These receptors came from a donor at least 40 years old with multiple myeloma.

This clonotype has only a few counts. A much larger clone sits a single nucleotide away, making a read error possible. The rearrangement uses TRBV29-1 and TRBJ2-1; no clear D gene. The CDR3 covers 10 residues. Germline V CDR1 and CDR2: SQVTM, ANQGSEA. V was clipped by 7 bases and J by 9 bases, with 10 bases between them. CDR3 sequence (DNA): TGCAGCGCGGCTGCTAGTGAGCAGTTCTTC. Residues: CSAAASEQFF.

This clonotype came up many times. The gene calls are TRBV6-2 or TRBV6-3 and TRBJ2-5, with 7 bases matching TRBD2. The CDR3 is 15 residues long. V shed 4 bases, J shed 4 bases, and the junction held 9 bases outside the gene matches. Germline V gene sequence: CDR1 MNHEY, CDR2 SVGEGT. The CDR3 DNA reads TGTGCCAGCAGTTCGCGGGGGTACGAGCGAGAGACCCAGTACTTC. Translated, it gives CASSSRGYERETQYF.